This T cell receptor beta chain was identified during a study of early T cells in non-severe SARS-CoV-2 infection. Study-wide context: Chains stayed unpaired after sequencing of bulk RNA from unsorted whole blood. Notes on the study in general: Private and CD4 specificities were missed by VDJdb matching, which favored anti-spike CD8 responses.

Unique molecular identifiers were added to individual cDNA molecules. Each CDR3 protein gets one entry after TCRdb re-called the 5' RACE reads with MiXCR. The sample has about 40,000 distinct CDR3 sequences; roughly 7.9% are singletons. In the case of this clonotype: No antigen is known for it.

Trimming took 4 bases from V and 1 from J, leaving 12 bases between them. Germline V gives CDR1 SGHKS, CDR2 YYEKEE (reference sequence). The CDR3 sequence is 14 residues long. The V and J genes are TRBV5-5 and TRBJ2-7; D uncertain. The material sequenced was whole blood, taken at baseline. The TCR originated in an adult who was a healthcare worker with PCR-confirmed SARS-CoV-2 infection or an uninfected control (not recorded which). The CDR3 protein is CASSPSVLSYEQYF. In DNA, the CDR3 is TGTGCCAGCAGCCCTTCTGTCCTGTCCTACGAGCAGTACTTC.